One sample yielded the 25 T cell receptor beta chains listed below, sequenced in a study of Ad26.COV2.S vaccination and SARS-CoV-2 variants. Treatment given: about 20 received Ad26.COV2.S at low or high dose, single or two shots; roughly 5 received placebo; per-sample allocation not given. Samples came from day 63 after the first vaccine or placebo injection. Produced via immunoSEQ multiplex PCR; TCRdb's table is partial and in-frame only. The sample has hundreds of thousands of clones; approximately 88% are singletons. The sample was peripheral blood, taken in a trial of Ad26.COV2.S vaccine versus placebo. The receptors shown here come from a person aged 18 to 65 who received the Ad26.COV2.S COVID-19 vaccine or a placebo.

This sequence joins TRBV2 and TRBJ2-7; no clear D gene. The CDR3 is 12 amino acids. Trimming removed 9 bases from V and 3 bases from J, with 12 bases in between. Looked up from germline, CDR1 is SNHLY and CDR2 is FYNNEI. Here the CDR3 DNA reads TGTGCCAGTAAGAGGCAGATCTACGAGCAGTACTTC. It specifies CASKRQIYEQYF.

This rearrangement joins TRBV7-9 to TRBJ1-1, with D possibly TRBD1 on 5 matching bases. This CDR3 has 15 residues. V was shortened by 5 bases and J by 4 bases, with 17 bases between the two germline ends. Germline-derived CDR1 and CDR2 are SEHNR and FQNEAQ (reference sequence). The CDR3 region is CASSTPQGGRTEAFF. In nucleotides, the CDR3 is TGTGCCAGCAGCACCCCCCAGGGAGGGCGCACTGAAGCTTTCTTT.

V usage is TRBV7-3 and J usage is TRBJ1-6; tentative D call: TRBD1 (5 bases). Germline V lookup: CDR1 SGHTA, CDR2 FQGTGA. V shed 0 bases and J shed 7 bases, with 10 bases lying between them. This CDR3 is built from 15 residues. CDR3 DNA: TGTGCCAGCAGCTTAACTGGCCAGGGCAATTCACCCCTCCACTTT. This encodes CASSLTGQGNSPLHF.

This chain uses TRBV3-1 (or the pseudogene TRBV3-2) with TRBJ2-7; either TRBD1 or TRBD2 may fit D (5 bases each). The CDR3 has 16 residues. The germline gives CDR1 LGHDT, CDR2 YNNKEL (reference sequence). V dropped 4 bases and J dropped 5 bases, with 21 bases sitting between them. CDR3 amino acids: CASSRKVGGALNEQYF. The CDR3 DNA reads TGTGCCAGCAGCCGCAAAGTTGGGGGTGCCCTCAACGAGCAGTACTTC.

The J gene is TRBJ2-5, the V gene TRBV3-1 (or the pseudogene TRBV3-2), with 7 bases matching TRBD2. V lost 5 bases, J lost 4 bases, and 16 bases stayed unmatched. The CDR3 has 17 residues. CDR1 and CDR2 (germline): LGHDT, YNNKEL (reference sequence). The CDR3 loop is CASSRDLRTSVAETQYF. The CDR3 bases are TGTGCCAGCAGCAGAGACCTACGAACTAGCGTGGCAGAGACCCAGTACTTC.

A remark on this clone: Other DNA sequences from this sample encode an identical CDR3 as well. The chain has TRBV2 and TRBJ2-7; TRBD1 matches at 10 bases. The germline gives CDR1 SNHLY, CDR2 FYNNEI. CDR3 size: 15 residues. The trim removed 4 bases at V and 3 bases at J, leaving 6 bases unmatched. The DNA of the CDR3 is TGTGCCAGCAGTGCTAGGACAGGGGGAGGCTACGAGCAGTACTTC. Amino acids: CASSARTGGGYEQYF.

Only one count was recorded for this clone. This rearrangement joins TRBV29-1 to TRBJ2-3; D is undetermined. This CDR3 contains 12 residues. CDR1 and CDR2 from the germline V gene are SQVTM and ANQGSEA. V was cut by 4 bases and J by 5 bases, with 10 bases left in between. In DNA, the CDR3 is TGCAGCGTTGCACCAGTTGAAGATACGCAGTATTTT. Protein: CSVAPVEDTQYF.

This rearrangement joins TRBV4-3 to TRBJ1-3; D might be TRBD1 (5 bases). The CDR3 extends over 16 amino acids. The germline CDR1 and CDR2 sequences are LGHNA and YSLEER. V lost 2 bases and J 0 bases, leaving 11 bases between the germline ends. CDR3 amino acids: CASSQQGTLSGNTIYF. The DNA of the CDR3 is TGCGCCAGCAGCCAACAGGGAACCCTCTCTGGAAACACCATATATTTT.

Note on this clone: A read error is possible here, since a much larger clone lies one base away. The same CDR3 arises from other DNA sequences in this sample as well. The chain couples TRBV11-3 to TRBJ2-1; 7 bases are a match to TRBD2. J lost 0 bases, V lost 3 bases, and 2 bases had no gene match. CDR1 and CDR2 from the germline V gene are SGHNT and YENEEA. The length of the CDR3 is 15 residues. This CDR3 reads CASSLGGSSYNEQFF. The CDR3 nucleotides read TGTGCCAGCAGCTTGGGGGGGAGCTCCTACAATGAGCAGTTCTTC.

The gene calls are TRBV19 and TRBJ1-3, with 7 bases identical to TRBD1. Germline CDR1 is LNHDA and CDR2 is SQIVND (reference sequence). Trimming cost V 8 bases and J 0 bases; bases outside gene matches: 7. The length of the CDR3 is 15 residues. This CDR3 is CASLPRDSSGNTIYF. The CDR3 DNA reads TGTGCCAGTCTACCCCGGGACAGCTCTGGAAACACCATATATTTT.

This clone was detected a few times. The chain joins TRBV7-9 to TRBJ2-1; D remains ambiguous. Trimming shortened V by 2 bases and J by 9 bases, and 11 bases separated the two germline ends. Germline V gives CDR1 SEHNR, CDR2 FQNEAQ (reference sequence). This CDR3 region has 13 residues. CDR3 sequence: CASSLTPRREQFF. CDR3 bases: TGTGCCAGCAGCTTAACACCACGGCGTGAGCAGTTCTTC.

This clone was seen a few times. The chain carries TRBV27 and TRBJ2-7; TRBD2 agrees at 8 bases. This CDR3 has 13 amino acids. The germline gives CDR1 MNHEY, CDR2 SMNVEV (reference sequence). V was clipped by 2 bases and J by 5 bases; unmatched bases: 2. The CDR3 sequence: CASSLGLADEQYF. CDR3 DNA sequence: TGTGCCAGCAGTTTAGGACTAGCCGACGAGCAGTACTTC.

The rearrangement links TRBV27 to TRBJ2-7; D possibly matches TRBD1 or TRBD2 (5 bases each). Germline CDR1 is MNHEY and CDR2 is SMNVEV (reference sequence). There are 13 residues in the CDR3. Trimming removed 5 bases from V and 2 bases from J, with 10 bases in between. The CDR3 bases are TGTGCCAGCAGTGATGGGACCGCCTACGAGCAGTACTTC. The encoded protein is CASSDGTAYEQYF.

V and J are TRBV2 and TRBJ1-4, with TRBD1 as a possible D gene (5 bases). Per germline, CDR1 SNHLY and CDR2 FYNNEI. V shed 3 bases and J shed 2 bases, with 13 bases lying between them. The CDR3 spans 16 residues. DNA for the CDR3: TGTGCCAGCAGTGATATCTCGGGGCGGACTAATGAAAAACTGTTTTTT. This codes for CASSDISGRTNEKLFF.

This chain links TRBV5-1 with TRBJ2-5, with 9 bases aligning to TRBD2. With 3 bases clipped from V and 2 bases from J, the junction kept 5 bases outside the gene matches. Looked up from germline, CDR1 is SGHRS and CDR2 is YFSETQ. CDR3 length equals 15 residues. CDR3 nucleotide sequence: TGCGCCAGCAGCTCGGCGGGAGGGACACAAGAGACCCAGTACTTC. This translates into CASSSAGGTQETQYF.

The chain combines TRBV2 with TRBJ2-7; either TRBD1 or TRBD2 may fit D (6 bases each). There are 15 residues in the CDR3. Deletions cut 3 bases from V and 2 bases from J, with 14 bases between. The germline CDR1 and CDR2 sequences are SNHLY and FYNNEI. The CDR3: CASSDRGGRTYEQYF. The CDR3 bases are TGTGCCAGCAGTGATAGAGGGGGGAGGACCTACGAGCAGTACTTC.

The V call is TRBV2, the J call TRBJ2-2; TRBD1 or TRBD2 may be the D gene (5 bases each). V dropped 6 bases and J dropped 2 bases, with 10 bases sitting between them. This CDR3 has 14 amino acids. CDR1 SNHLY and CDR2 FYNNEI come from the germline V gene. DNA of the CDR3: TGTGCCAGCAGCCCGGGACGTAACACCGGGGAGCTGTTTTTT. This codes for CASSPGRNTGELFF.

This clone came up once. No conserved phenylalanine or tryptophan ends this CDR3, so it is likely a read error. No DNA is shown, since the ends of the CDR3 on it are uncertain; the CDR3 is the one TCRdb lists. The chain has TRBV6-4 and TRBJ2-3; the table gives TRBD2 as D, unverified against the DNA. The CDR3 length equals 12 residues, ends included. Per germline, CDR1 MRHNA and CDR2 SNTAGT. CDR3 region: CASSPTGVGIHT.

The J gene is TRBJ2-5, the V gene TRBV7-9, with D maybe TRBD2 (6 bases). V lost 4 bases to trimming and J lost 10 bases, with 16 bases between them. CDR1 is SEHNR, CDR2 FQNEAQ, per germline (reference sequence). The length of the CDR3 is 13 residues. The CDR3 nucleotides read TGTGCCAGCAGCTCCTGGGACTTGGGGGACCAGTACTTC. Its translation is CASSSWDLGDQYF.

The rearrangement links TRBV14 to TRBJ2-2; 10 bases line up with TRBD2. Trimming cost V 4 bases and J 2 bases; bases outside gene matches: 1. Looked up from germline, CDR1 is SGHDN and CDR2 is FVKESK. This CDR3 comprises 15 residues. CDR3 sequence (DNA): TGTGCCAGCAGCCGACTAGCGGGCAACACCGGGGAGCTGTTTTTT. Encoded protein: CASSRLAGNTGELFF.

V usage is TRBV18 and J usage is TRBJ2-5, with TRBD1 matching 10 bases. Germline CDR1 and CDR2: KGHSH and LQKENI. This CDR3 is 18 amino acids long. The J segment lost 2 bases and the V segment lost 3 bases, leaving 12 bases of the junction unmatched. In DNA form, the CDR3 reads TGTGCCAGCTCACCCCTTCCCCCGGGACAGGGGTCACAAGAGACCCAGTACTTC. Its translation is CASSPLPPGQGSQETQYF. The full variable domain, completed using reference TRBV18 and TRBJ2-5, is NAGVMQNPRHLVRRRGQEARLRCSPMKGHSHVYWYRQLPEEGLKFMVYLQKENIIDESGMPKERFSAEFPKEGPSILRIQQVVRGDSAAYFCASSPLPPGQGSQETQYFGPGTRLLVL.

The gene calls are TRBV11-1 and TRBJ2-5; D may match TRBD1 or TRBD2 (5 bases each). V lost 5 bases, J lost 6 bases, and 16 bases lay in between. CDR3 size: 14 residues. Germline values: CDR1 SGHAT, CDR2 FQDESV (reference sequence). CDR3 nucleotides: TGTGCCAGCAGCGGGACCCCGACTGGGCAGACCCAGTACTTC. It encodes CASSGTPTGQTQYF.

This chain joins TRBV7-6 and TRBJ2-7; D may be TRBD2 (6 bases). CDR3 length: 15 amino acids. The V end lost 0 bases, the J end lost 2 bases, and 11 bases lay between the germline ends. Per germline, CDR1 SGHVS and CDR2 FNYEAQ. CDR3 bases: TGTGCCAGCAGCTTAGCGACGCCGGGGGCCTACGAGCAGTACTTC. It encodes CASSLATPGAYEQYF. Supplemented by reference TRBV7-6 and TRBJ2-7, the full variable domain reads GAGVSQSPRYKVTKRGQDVALRCDPISGHVSLYWYRQALGQGPEFLTYFNYEAQQDKSGLPNDRFSAERPEGSISTLTIQRTEQRDSAMYRCASSLATPGAYEQYFGPGTRLTVT.

In regard to this clone: Other nucleotide sequences from this sample produce the same CDR3. This chain uses TRBV12-3 or TRBV12-4 with TRBJ1-3; D unclear. The CDR3 runs 11 residues. Trimming left V 5 bases short and J 4 bases short, with 3 bases between. The CDR3 spells CASSNGNTIYF. The CDR3 DNA reads as TGTGCCAGCAGTAACGGAAACACCATATATTTT.

CDR3 sequence reads: CASSLELAGDTGELFF. CDR3 nucleotide sequence: TGTGCCAGCAGCTTGGAGCTAGCGGGAGACACCGGGGAGCTGTTTTTT. The rearrangement uses TRBV5-6 and TRBJ2-2; 10 nucleotides align to TRBD2. The germline V gene has CDR1 SGHDT and CDR2 YYEEEE. Germline trimming cut 0 bases from V and 3 bases from J; bases unmatched to any gene: 2. The CDR3 sequence is 16 residues long.